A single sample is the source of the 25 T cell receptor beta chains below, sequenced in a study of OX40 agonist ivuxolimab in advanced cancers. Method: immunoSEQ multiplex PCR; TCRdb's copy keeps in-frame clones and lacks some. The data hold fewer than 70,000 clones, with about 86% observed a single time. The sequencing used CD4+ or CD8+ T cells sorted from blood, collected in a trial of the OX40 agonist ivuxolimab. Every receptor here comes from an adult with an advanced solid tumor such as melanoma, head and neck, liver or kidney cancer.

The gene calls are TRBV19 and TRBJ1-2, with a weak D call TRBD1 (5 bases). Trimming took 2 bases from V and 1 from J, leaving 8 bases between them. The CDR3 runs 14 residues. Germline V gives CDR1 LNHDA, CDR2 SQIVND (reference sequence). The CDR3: CASSIRGRNYGYTF. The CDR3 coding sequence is TGTGCCAGTAGTATAAGGGGTCGTAACTATGGCTACACCTTC.

CDR3 nucleotide sequence: TGCGCCAGCAGTGAGTCGGGTGCTGGACCTGAATACGGGGATACGCAGTATTTT. Protein: CASSESGAGPEYGDTQYF. V is TRBV10-1 and J is TRBJ2-3; no definite D call. The V gene's germline CDR1 is WNHNN and CDR2 SYGVQD (reference sequence). The CDR3 has 18 residues. V was clipped by 0 bases and J by 6 bases, with 22 bases between them.

CDR3 sequence reads: CASSGTGPGNTIYF. The CDR3 coding sequence is TGCGCCAGCTCGGGGACAGGGCCTGGAAACACCATATATTTT. The chain uses TRBV10-1 and TRBJ1-3; TRBD1 matches at 9 bases. The CDR3 runs 14 residues. Germline CDR1 is WNHNN and CDR2 is SYGVQD (reference sequence). V shed 8 bases and J 2 bases; nucleotides not matched to a gene: 4.

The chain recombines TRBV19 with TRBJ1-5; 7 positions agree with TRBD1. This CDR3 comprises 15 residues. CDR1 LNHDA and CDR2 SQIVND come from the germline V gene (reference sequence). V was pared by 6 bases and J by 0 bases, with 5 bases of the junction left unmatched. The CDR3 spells CASRTQGYSNQPQHF. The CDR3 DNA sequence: TGTGCCAGTAGGACACAGGGGTATAGCAATCAGCCCCAGCATTTT.

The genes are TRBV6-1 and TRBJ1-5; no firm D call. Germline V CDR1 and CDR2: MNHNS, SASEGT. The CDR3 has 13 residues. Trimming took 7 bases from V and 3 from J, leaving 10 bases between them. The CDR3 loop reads CASNRADNQPQHF. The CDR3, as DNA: TGTGCCAGCAATCGGGCAGACAATCAGCCCCAGCATTTT.

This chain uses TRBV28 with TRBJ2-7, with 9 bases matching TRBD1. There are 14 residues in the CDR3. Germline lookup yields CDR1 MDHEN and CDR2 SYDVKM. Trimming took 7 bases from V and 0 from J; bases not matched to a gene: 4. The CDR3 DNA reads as TGTGCCAGCATTGGGACAGGGCGCTCCTACGAGCAGTACTTC. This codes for CASIGTGRSYEQYF.

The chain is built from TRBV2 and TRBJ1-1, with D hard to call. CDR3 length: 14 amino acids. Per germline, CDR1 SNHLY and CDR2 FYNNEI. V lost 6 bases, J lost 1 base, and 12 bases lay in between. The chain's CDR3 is CASSGFMGNTEAFF. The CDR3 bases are TGTGCCAGCAGCGGGTTCATGGGGAACACTGAAGCTTTCTTT.

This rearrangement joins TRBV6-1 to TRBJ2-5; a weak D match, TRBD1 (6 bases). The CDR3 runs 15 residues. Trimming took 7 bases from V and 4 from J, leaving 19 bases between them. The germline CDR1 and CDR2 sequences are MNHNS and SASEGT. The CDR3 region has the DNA TGTGCCAGCAATCGGGAAGGTGGACAGTTAGAGACCCAGTACTTC. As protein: CASNREGGQLETQYF.

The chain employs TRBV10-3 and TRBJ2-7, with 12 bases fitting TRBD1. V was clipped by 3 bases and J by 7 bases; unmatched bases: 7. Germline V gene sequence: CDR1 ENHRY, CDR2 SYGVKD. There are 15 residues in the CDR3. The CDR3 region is CAISDGGQGAKEQYF. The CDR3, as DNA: TGTGCCATCAGTGATGGGGGACAGGGGGCGAAAGAGCAGTACTTC.

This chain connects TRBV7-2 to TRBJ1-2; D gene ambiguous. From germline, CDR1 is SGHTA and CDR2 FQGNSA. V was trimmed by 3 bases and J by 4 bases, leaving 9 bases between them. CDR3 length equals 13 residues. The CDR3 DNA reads TGTGCCAGCAGCTTTGGAGGTGGCTATGGCTACACCTTC. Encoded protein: CASSFGGGYGYTF.

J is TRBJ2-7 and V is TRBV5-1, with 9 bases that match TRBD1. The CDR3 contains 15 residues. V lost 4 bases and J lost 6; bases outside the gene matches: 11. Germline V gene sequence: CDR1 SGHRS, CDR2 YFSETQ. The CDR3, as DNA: TGCGCCAGCAGCCAACCGGGACAGGGTTTAGGCGAGCAGTACTTC. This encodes CASSQPGQGLGEQYF.

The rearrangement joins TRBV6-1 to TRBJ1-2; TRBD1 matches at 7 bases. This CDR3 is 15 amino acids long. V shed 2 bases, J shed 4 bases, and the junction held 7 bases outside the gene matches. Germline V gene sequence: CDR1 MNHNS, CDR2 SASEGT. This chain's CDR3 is CASSESRGWSYGYTF. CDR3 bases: TGTGCCAGCAGTGAATCCAGGGGGTGGAGCTATGGCTACACCTTC.

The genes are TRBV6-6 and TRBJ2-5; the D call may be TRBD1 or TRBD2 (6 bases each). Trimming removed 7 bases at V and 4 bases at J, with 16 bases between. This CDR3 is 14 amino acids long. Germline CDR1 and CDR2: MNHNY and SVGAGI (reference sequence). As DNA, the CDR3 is TGTGCCAGCAAAGGGGGGCTCCGTGGAGAGACCCAGTACTTC. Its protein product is CASKGGLRGETQYF.

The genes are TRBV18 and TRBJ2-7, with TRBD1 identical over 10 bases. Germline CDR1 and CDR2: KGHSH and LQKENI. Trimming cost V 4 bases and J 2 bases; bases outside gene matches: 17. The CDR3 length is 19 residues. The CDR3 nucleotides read TGTGCCAGCTCACGTGCCGGGACAGGGGTTTTCACCCCGACCTACGAGCAGTACTTC. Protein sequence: CASSRAGTGVFTPTYEQYF.

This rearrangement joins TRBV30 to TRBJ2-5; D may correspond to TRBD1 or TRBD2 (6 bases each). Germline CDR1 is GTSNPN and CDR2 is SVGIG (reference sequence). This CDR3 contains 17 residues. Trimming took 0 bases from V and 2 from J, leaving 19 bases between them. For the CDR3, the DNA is TGTGCCTGGAGTGTAGGGGGGCGGGAAGGCACTCAAGAGACCCAGTACTTC. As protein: CAWSVGGREGTQETQYF.

CDR3 DNA sequence: TGCGCCAGCGGACAGGGTGGCGGCTATGGCTACACCTTC. This encodes CASGQGGGYGYTF. The J gene is TRBJ1-2, the V gene TRBV5-1; 8 positions agree with TRBD1. Germline loops: CDR1 SGHRS, CDR2 YFSETQ. This CDR3 has 13 residues. After removal of 7 bases from V and 4 bases from J, the junction contained 6 bases not matched to a gene.

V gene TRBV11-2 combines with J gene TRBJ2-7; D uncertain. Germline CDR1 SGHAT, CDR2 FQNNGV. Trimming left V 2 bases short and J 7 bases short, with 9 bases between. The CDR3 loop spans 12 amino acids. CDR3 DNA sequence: TGTGCCAGCAGCTTATTTCTCTGGGAGCAGTACTTC. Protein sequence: CASSLFLWEQYF. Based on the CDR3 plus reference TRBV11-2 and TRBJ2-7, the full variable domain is EAGVAQSPRYKIIEKRQSVAFWCNPISGHATLYWYQQILGQGPKLLIQFQNNGVVDDSQLPKDRFSAERLKGVDSTLKIQPAKLEDSAVYLCASSLFLWEQYFGPGTRLTVT.

CDR3 DNA sequence: TGTGCCACCAGCAGAGATCGAACCGAGAATCAGCCCCAGCATTTT. Its translation is CATSRDRTENQPQHF. This chain links TRBV15 with TRBJ1-5; D unresolved. Trimming shortened V by 0 bases and J by 4 bases, and 10 bases separated the two germline ends. This CDR3 contains 15 residues. Per the germline V gene, CDR1 is LNHNV and CDR2 is YYDKDF (reference sequence).

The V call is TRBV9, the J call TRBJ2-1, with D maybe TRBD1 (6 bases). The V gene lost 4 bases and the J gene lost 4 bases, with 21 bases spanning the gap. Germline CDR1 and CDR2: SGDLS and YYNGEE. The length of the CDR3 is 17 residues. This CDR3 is CASSPTTGATIYNEQFF. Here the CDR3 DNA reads TGTGCCAGCAGCCCAACGACAGGAGCCACAATTTACAATGAGCAGTTCTTC. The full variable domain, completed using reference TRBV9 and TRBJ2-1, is DSGVTQTPKHLITATGQRVTLRCSPRSGDLSVYWYQQSLDQGLQFLIQYYNGEERAKGNILERFSAQQFPDLHSELNLSSLELGDSALYFCASSPTTGATIYNEQFFGPGTRLTVL.

The CDR3 bases are TGTGCCAGCAGTGACGGGGGACGGTACGAGCAGTACTTC. It is translated as CASSDGGRYEQYF. V gene TRBV2 combines with J gene TRBJ2-7; D perhaps matches TRBD2 (6 bases). Germline CDR1 is SNHLY and CDR2 is FYNNEI. V dropped 3 bases and J dropped 4 bases, with 10 bases sitting between them. CDR3 length equals 13 residues.

The CDR3 DNA is TGTGCCAGCAGTGAGGCACTAGCGGGGTGGGGTGAGCAGTTCTTC. Residues: CASSEALAGWGEQFF. The chain is built from TRBV2 and TRBJ2-1; 10 positions agree with TRBD2. Germline V lookup: CDR1 SNHLY, CDR2 FYNNEI. The V segment lost 3 bases and the J segment 9 bases; nucleotides outside the gene matches: 8. CDR3 size: 15 residues.

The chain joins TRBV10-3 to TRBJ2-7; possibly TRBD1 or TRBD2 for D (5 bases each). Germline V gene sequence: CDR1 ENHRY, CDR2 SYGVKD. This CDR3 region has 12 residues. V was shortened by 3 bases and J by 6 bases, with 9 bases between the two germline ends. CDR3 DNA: TGTGCCATCAGTGATGGGGCGGGCGAGCAGTACTTC. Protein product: CAISDGAGEQYF.

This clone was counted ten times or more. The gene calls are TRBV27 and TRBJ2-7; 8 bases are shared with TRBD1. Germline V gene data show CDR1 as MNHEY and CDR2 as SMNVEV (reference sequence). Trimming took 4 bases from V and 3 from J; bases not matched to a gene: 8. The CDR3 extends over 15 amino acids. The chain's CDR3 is CASSSFRQGSYEQYF. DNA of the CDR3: TGTGCCAGCAGTTCATTTAGACAGGGGAGCTACGAGCAGTACTTC.

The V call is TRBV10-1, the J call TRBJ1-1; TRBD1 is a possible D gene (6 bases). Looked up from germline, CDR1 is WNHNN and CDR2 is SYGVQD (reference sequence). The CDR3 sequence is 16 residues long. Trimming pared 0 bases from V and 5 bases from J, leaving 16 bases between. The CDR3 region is CASSESLRGGRTEAFF. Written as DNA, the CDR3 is TGCGCCAGCAGTGAGTCTTTGAGGGGGGGACGGACTGAAGCTTTCTTT.

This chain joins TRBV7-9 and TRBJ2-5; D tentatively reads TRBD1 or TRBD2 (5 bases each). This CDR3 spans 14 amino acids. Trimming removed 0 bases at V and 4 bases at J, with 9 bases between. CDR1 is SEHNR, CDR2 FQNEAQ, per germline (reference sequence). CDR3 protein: CASSLAFGGETQYF. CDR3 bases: TGTGCCAGCAGCTTAGCTTTTGGGGGAGAGACCCAGTACTTC.